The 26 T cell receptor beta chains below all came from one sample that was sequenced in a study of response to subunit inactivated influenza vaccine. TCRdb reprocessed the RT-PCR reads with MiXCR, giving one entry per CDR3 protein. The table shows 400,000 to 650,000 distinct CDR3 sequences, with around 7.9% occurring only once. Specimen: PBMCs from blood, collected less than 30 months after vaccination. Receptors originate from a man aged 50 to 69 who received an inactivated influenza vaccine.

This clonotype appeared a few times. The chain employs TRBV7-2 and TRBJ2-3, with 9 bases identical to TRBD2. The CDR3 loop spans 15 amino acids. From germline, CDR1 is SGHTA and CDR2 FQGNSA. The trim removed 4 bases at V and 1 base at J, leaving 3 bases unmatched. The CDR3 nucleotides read TGTGCCAGCAGCTATATAGCGGGGGGCACAGATACGCAGTATTTT. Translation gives CASSYIAGGTDTQYF.

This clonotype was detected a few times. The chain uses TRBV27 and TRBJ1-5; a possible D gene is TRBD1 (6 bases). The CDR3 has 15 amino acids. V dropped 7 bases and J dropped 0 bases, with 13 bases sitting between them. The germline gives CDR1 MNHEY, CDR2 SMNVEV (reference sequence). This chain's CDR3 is CASTPGVTSNQPQHF. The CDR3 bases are TGTGCCAGCACCCCAGGGGTCACTAGCAATCAGCCCCAGCATTTT.

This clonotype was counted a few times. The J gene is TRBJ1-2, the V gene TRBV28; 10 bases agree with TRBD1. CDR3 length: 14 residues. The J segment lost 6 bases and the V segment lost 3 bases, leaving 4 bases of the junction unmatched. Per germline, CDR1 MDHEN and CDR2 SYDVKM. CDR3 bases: TGTGCCAGCAGTTTTTCGGACAGGGGGGATGGCTACACCTTC. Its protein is CASSFSDRGDGYTF.

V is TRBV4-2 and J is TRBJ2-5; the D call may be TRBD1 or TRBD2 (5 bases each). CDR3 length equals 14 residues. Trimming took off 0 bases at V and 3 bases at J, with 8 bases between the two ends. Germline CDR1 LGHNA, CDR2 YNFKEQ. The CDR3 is CASSQDRDEETQYF. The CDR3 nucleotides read TGTGCCAGCAGCCAAGATAGGGACGAAGAGACCCAGTACTTC.

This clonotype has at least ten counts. CDR3 sequence (DNA): TGTGCCAGCAGCCGCGTCTATTCAGGGGGCACTGAAGCTTTCTTT. Protein sequence: CASSRVYSGGTEAFF. The chain has TRBV7-8 and TRBJ1-1, with 7 positions matching TRBD1. V dropped 5 bases and J dropped 4; count of bases not matched to a gene: 10. The CDR3 runs to 15 residues. Germline CDR1 and CDR2: SGHVS and FQNEAQ.

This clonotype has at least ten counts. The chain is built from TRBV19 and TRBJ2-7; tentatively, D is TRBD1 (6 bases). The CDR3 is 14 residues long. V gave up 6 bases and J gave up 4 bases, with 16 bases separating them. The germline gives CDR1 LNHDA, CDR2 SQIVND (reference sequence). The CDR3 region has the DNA TGTGCCAGTAGCCCTGACAGGACCGATTACGAGCAGTACTTC. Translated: CASSPDRTDYEQYF.

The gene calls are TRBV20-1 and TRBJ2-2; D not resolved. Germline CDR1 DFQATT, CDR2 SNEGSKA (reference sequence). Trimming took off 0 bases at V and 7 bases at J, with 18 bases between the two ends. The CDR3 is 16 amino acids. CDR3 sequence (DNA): TGCAGTGCTAGAGATGGGTTACGGCAAAGGAGCGGGGAGCTGTTTTTT. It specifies CSARDGLRQRSGELFF.

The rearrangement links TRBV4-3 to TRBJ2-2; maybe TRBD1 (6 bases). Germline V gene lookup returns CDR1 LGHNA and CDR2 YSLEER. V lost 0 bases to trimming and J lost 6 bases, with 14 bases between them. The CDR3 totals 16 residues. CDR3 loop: CASSQDLQGRAGELFF. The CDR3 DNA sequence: TGCGCCAGCAGCCAAGATCTCCAGGGGCGCGCCGGGGAGCTGTTTTTT.

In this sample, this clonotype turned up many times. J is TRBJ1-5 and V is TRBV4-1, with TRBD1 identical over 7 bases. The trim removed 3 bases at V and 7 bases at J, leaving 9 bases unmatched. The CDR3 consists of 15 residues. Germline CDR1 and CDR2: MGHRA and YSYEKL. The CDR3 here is CASSQRTGGGQPQHF. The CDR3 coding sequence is TGCGCCAGCAGCCAGAGGACAGGCGGAGGGCAGCCCCAGCATTTT.

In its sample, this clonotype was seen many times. In DNA, the CDR3 is TGTGCCAGCAGCCAAGCAAAAGACAATGAGCAGTTCTTC. This gives the protein CASSQAKDNEQFF. The rearrangement joins TRBV4-2 to TRBJ2-1; D remains unclear. CDR1 is LGHNA and CDR2 is YNFKEQ in the germline V gene. The length of the CDR3 is 13 residues. V was trimmed by 1 base and J by 5 bases, leaving 6 bases between them.

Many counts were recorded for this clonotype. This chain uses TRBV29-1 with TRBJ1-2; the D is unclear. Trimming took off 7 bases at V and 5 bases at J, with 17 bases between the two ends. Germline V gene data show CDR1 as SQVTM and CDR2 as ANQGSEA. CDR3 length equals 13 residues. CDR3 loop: CSARTDGSYGYTF. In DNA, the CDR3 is TGCAGCGCCAGAACGGATGGCTCTTATGGCTACACCTTC.

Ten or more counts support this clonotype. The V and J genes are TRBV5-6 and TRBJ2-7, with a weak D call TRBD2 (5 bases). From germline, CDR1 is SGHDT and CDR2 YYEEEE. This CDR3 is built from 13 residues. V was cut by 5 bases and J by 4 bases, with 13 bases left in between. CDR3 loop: CASSEGTLYEQYF. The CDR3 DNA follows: TGTGCCAGCAGTGAGGGCACCCTATACGAGCAGTACTTC.

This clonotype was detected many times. In nucleotides, the CDR3 is TGTGCCAGCAGCTTCGGGGCGCGTTACGAGCAGTACTTC. Amino acid sequence: CASSFGARYEQYF. V and J are TRBV6-1 and TRBJ2-7; tentatively, D is TRBD1 or TRBD2 (5 bases each). V was trimmed by 6 bases and J by 4 bases, leaving 13 bases between them. CDR3 size: 13 residues. The germline V gene has CDR1 MNHNS and CDR2 SASEGT.

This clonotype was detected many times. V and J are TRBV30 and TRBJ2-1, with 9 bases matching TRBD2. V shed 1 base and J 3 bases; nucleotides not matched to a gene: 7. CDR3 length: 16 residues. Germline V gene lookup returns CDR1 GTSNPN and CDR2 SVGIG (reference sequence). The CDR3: CAWSGLNSGSYNEQFF. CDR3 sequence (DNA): TGTGCCTGGAGTGGCCTGAATAGCGGGAGCTACAATGAGCAGTTCTTC.

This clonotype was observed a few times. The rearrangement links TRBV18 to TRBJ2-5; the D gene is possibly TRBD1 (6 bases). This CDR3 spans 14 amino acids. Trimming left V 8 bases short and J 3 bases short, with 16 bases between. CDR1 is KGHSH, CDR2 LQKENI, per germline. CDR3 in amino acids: CASTRRDNKETQYF. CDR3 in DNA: TGTGCCAGCACCCGCCGGGACAACAAAGAGACCCAGTACTTC.

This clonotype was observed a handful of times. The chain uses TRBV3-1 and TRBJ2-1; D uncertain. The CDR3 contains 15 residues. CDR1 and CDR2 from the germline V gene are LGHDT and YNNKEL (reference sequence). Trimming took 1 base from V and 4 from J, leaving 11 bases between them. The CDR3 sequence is CASSQAQPRYNEQFF. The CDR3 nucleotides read TGTGCCAGCAGCCAAGCCCAGCCTCGTTACAATGAGCAGTTCTTC.

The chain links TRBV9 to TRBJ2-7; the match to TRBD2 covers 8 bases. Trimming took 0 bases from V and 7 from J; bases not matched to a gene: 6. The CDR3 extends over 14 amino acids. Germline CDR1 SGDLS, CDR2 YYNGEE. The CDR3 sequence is CASSVDGRGGEQYF. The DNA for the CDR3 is TGTGCCAGCAGCGTAGACGGGAGGGGGGGAGAGCAGTACTTC.

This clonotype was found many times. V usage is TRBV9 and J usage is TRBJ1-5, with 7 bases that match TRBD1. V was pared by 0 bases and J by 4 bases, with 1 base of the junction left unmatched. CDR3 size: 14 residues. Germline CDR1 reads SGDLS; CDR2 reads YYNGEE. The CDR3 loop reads CASSVGTGNQPQHF. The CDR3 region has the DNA TGTGCCAGCAGCGTAGGGACAGGAAATCAGCCCCAGCATTTT.

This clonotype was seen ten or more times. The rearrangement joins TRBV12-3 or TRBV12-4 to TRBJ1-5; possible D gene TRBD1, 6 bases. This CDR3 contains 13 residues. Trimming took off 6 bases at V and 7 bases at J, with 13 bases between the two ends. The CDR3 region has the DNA TGTGCCAGCAGCTCAGGGGCGAGGCAGCCCCAGCATTTT. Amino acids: CASSSGARQPQHF.

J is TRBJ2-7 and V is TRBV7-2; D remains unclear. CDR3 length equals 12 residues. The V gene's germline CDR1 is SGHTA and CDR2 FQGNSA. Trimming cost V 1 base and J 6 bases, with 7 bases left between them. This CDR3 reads CASSLVIREQYF. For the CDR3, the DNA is TGTGCCAGCAGCTTAGTGATCCGCGAGCAGTACTTC.

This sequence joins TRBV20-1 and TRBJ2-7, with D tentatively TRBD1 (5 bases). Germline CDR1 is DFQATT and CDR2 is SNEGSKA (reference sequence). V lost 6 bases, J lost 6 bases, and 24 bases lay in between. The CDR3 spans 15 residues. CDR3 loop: CSALGPGRLRVEQYF. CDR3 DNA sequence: TGCAGTGCATTGGGGCCAGGACGGCTAAGAGTCGAGCAGTACTTC.

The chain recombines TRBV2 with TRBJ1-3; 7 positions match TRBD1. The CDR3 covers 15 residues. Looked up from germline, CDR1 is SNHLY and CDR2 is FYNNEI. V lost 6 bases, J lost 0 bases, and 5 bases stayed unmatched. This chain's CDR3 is CASRAGTVSGNTIYF. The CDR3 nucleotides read TGTGCCAGCAGAGCCGGGACAGTCTCTGGAAACACCATATATTTT.

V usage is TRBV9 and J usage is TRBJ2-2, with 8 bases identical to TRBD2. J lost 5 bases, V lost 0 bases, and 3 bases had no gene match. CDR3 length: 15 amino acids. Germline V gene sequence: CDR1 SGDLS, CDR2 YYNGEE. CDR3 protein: CASSVGLAGTGELFF. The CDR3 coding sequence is TGTGCCAGCAGCGTAGGCCTAGCGGGTACCGGGGAGCTGTTTTTT.

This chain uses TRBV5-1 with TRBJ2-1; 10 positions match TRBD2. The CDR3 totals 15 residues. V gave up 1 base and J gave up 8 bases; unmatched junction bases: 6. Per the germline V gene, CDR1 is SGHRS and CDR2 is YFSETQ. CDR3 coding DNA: TGCGCCAGCAGCTTGCCCCTAGCGGGAGTCGATGAGCAGTTCTTC. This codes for CASSLPLAGVDEQFF.

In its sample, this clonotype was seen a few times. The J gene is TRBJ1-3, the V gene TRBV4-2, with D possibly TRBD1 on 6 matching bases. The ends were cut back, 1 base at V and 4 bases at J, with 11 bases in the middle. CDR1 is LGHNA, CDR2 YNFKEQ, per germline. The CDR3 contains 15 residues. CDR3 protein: CASSQAGAQGNTIYF. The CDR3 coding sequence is TGTGCCAGCAGCCAAGCGGGGGCGCAAGGAAACACCATATATTTT.

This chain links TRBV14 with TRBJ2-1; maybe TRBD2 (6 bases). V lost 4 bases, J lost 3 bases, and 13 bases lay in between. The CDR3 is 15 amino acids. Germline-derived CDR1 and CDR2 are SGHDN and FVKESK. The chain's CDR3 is CASSLGGVNYNEQFF. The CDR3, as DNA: TGTGCCAGCAGCCTGGGCGGGGTGAACTACAATGAGCAGTTCTTC. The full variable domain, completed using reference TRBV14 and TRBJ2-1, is EAGVTQFPSHSVIEKGQTVTLRCDPISGHDNLYWYRRVMGKEIKFLLHFVKESKQDESGMPNNRFLAERTGGTYSTLKVQPAELEDSGVYFCASSLGGVNYNEQFFGPGTRLTVL.